This T cell receptor (beta chain) originates from a study of shared clonotypes between healthy human individuals (dated by TCRdb to 2020 to 2022). A note on the overall study: The cohort comprised a couple of women and a few men aged 18 to 49 years. Per donor, leukapheresis produced somewhere between about 0.94 and 9.5 billion PBMCs. For each donor, CD4 naive and CD4 memory were each run on three plates, CD8 naive on two plates, and CD8 memory on one plate. The study deeply sequenced blood TCR repertoires of about 5 healthy adults to estimate repertoire size and the extent of clonotype sharing between individuals. Libraries were prepared and TCR repertoires were sequenced by different laboratories using diverse techniques, in order to increase sequencing depth and limit assay-specific biases.

Healthy HIV-negative adults with no recently reported acute infections or vaccinations were included as donors. Every donor was a Caucasian adult living in Nashville, Tennessee, USA. CD4+ T cells were enriched through magnetic negative selection, after which naive cells were positively selected on CD45RA and the remaining negative fraction served as the memory subset. Blood was collected by leukapheresis, and PBMCs were isolated by Ficoll-Histopaque density gradient centrifugation and then cryopreserved in liquid nitrogen vapor phase. Analytical flow cytometry was used to check the purity and quantity of every magnetically sorted T cell population. Genomic DNA was isolated from every sorted fraction and measured by UV absorbance on a Nanodrop 2000c. On this clone: Its antigen is currently not known. No much larger clone exists at a distance of one base, and base qualities are not known.

Using the deep immunoSEQ assay, multiplex PCR amplified TCR CDR3 regions from genomic DNA. Genomic DNA extracted from each cell subset was distributed evenly over all wells of several immunoSEQ 96-well plates, and each plate served as one replicate. For sorted subsets, roughly 200 ng of genomic DNA, equivalent to 25,000 to 35,000 T cell genomes, went into each replicate PCR. The purified libraries were quantified using a Qubit 3.0 fluorometer, sized with a Bioanalyzer 2100, and then quantified again using the KAPA Library Quantification kit. Every immunoSEQ 96-well plate was sequenced on a separate single-read 150-cycle Illumina NextSeq 550 flow cell. For the original study's pipeline: The immunoSEQ output contained only junctional sequences without quality scores, so filtering could not match that applied to full-length reads. Sequences were annotated with PyIR, a Python wrapper for IgBLAST v1.9, using IMGT germline references to assign V/J genes and CDR3. Reads were removed for weak V/J assignments (E-value above 1e-6), missing CDR3, stop codons, out-of-frame junctions, or ambiguous translated residues. V3J clonotypes were defined by identical inferred V gene, J gene, and CDR3 amino acid sequence. Percentage overlap between repertoires was computed as shared unique clonotypes divided by the size of the smaller repertoire. Richness of each repertoire was evaluated using RTK rarefaction, the Chao1 estimator, and Recon v2.1 estimates of unobserved clonotypes. OLGA was used to compute generation probabilities for all TCRbeta clonotypes that the gDNA method yielded from a handful of donors. TCRdb limited this immuneACCESS table to in-frame rearrangements with V and J called. A share of clones is missing; checked studies link under half to unresolved V genes, and the rest is unexplained. The DNA was the basis for D and trimming; V, J and clone size are from that table. Recorded for this sample are roughly 2.2 million clones; 93% of them occurred a single time. Together, the top ten hold about 0.39% of the sample.

Trimming takes 0 bases from V and 7 bases from J, and the germline ends sit 14 bases apart. The cysteine opens and the phenylalanine closes a CDR3 of 14 amino acids. The read is trimmed to its CDR3 DNA, 42 bases read in frame from base 1. According to the germline V gene (reference sequence), CDR1 reads SGHNT and CDR2 reads YYREEE. The full study reports these points: Because the study included a small number of donors, the genetic and exposure-history diversity represented was limited. Pairwise subsampling led to the expectation that sequencing depth would affect the degree of clonotype sharing among donors. Incomplete sequencing was indicated by rarefaction of sorted-subset datasets, despite the large sequencing depth. Compared with non-shared clonotypes, the clonotypes found in all four sorted-subset donors had higher generation probabilities. Sampling was restricted to blood, and TCR repertoires in tissues likely differ from the TCR repertoires found in blood. Naive subsets generally had larger estimated clonotype richness than memory subsets did. When a few donors were compared, the shared fraction of clonotypes was about 5% for naive CD4, around 3.5% for naive CD8, more than 2% for memory CD4, and 0.4% for memory CD8.

Sequencing was done on a sample of naive CD4+ T cells from PBMCs. The sample's cell subset or site label, decoded: CD45RA+ positively selected. The sequence joins TRBV5-4 to TRBJ2-7, with no confident D gene call. The receptor was derived from a man younger than 30 in good health. Some clones in this sample may be carry-over from other donors' samples. The CDR3 region: CASSLGQVEKEQYF. The nucleotides read TGTGCCAGCAGCTTGGGTCAGGTCGAGAAAGAGCAGTACTTC.